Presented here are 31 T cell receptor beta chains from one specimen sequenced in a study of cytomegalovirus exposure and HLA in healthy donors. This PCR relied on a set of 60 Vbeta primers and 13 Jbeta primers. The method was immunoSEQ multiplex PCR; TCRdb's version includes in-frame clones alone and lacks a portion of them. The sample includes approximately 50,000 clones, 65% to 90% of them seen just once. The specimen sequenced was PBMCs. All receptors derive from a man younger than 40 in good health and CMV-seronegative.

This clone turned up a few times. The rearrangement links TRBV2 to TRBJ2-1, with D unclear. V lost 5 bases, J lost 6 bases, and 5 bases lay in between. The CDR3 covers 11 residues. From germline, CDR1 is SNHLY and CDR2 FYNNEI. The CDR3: CASSLSNEQFF. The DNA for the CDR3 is TGTGCCAGCAGTCTCAGCAATGAGCAGTTCTTC.

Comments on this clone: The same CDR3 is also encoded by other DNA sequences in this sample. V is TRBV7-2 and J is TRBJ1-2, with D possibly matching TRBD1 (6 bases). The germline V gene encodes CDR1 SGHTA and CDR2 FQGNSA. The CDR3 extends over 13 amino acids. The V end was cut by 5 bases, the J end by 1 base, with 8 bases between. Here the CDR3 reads CASSLDSNYGYTF. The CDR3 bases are TGTGCCAGCAGCCTGGACAGTAACTATGGCTACACCTTC.

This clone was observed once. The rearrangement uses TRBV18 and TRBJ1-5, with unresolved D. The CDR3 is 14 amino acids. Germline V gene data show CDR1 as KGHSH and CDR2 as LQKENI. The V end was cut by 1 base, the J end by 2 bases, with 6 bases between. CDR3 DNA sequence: TGTGCCAGCTCACCACAGGGAGGCAATCAGCCCCAGCATTTT. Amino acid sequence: CASSPQGGNQPQHF.

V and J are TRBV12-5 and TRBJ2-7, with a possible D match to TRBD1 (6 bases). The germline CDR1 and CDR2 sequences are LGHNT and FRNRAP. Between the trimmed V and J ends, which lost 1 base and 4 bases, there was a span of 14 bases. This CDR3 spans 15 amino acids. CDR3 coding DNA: TGTGCTAGTGGTTTGGGACCTTCAGGGGCGTACGAGCAGTACTTC. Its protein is CASGLGPSGAYEQYF. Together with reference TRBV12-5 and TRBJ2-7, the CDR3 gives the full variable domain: DARVTQTPRHKVTEMGQEVTMRCQPILGHNTVFWYRQTMMQGLELLAYFRNRAPLDDSGMPKDRFSAEMPDATLATLKIQPSEPRDSAVYFCASGLGPSGAYEQYFGPGTRLTVT.

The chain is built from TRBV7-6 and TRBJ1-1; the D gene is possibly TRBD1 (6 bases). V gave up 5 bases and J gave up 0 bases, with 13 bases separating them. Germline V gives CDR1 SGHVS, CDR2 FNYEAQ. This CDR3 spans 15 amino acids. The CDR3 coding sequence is TGTGCCAGCAGCCCGTCGGACAGCGTGAACACTGAAGCTTTCTTT. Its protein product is CASSPSDSVNTEAFF. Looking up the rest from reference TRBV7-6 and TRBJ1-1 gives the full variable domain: GAGVSQSPRYKVTKRGQDVALRCDPISGHVSLYWYRQALGQGPEFLTYFNYEAQQDKSGLPNDRFSAERPEGSISTLTIQRTEQRDSAMYRCASSPSDSVNTEAFFGQGTRLTVV.

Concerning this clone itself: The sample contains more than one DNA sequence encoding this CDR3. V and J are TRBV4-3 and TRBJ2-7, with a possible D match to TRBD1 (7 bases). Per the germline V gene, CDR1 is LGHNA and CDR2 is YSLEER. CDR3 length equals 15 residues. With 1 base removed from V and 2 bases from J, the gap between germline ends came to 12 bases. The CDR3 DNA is TGCGCCAGCAGCCAAGGGCAGGGGGAGGCCTACGAGCAGTACTTC. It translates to CASSQGQGEAYEQYF.

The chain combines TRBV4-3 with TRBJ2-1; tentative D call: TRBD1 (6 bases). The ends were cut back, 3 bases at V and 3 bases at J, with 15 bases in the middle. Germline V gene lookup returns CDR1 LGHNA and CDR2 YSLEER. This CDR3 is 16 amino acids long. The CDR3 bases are TGCGCCAGCAGCCAGACAACAGGGAGAAGCTACAATGAGCAGTTCTTC. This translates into CASSQTTGRSYNEQFF.

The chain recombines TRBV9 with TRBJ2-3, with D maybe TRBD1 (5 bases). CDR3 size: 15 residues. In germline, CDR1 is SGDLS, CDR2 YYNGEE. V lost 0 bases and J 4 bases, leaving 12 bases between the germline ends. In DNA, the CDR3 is TGTGCCAGCAGCGTAGCTGTCTGGGGCCCAGATACGCAGTATTTT. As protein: CASSVAVWGPDTQYF.

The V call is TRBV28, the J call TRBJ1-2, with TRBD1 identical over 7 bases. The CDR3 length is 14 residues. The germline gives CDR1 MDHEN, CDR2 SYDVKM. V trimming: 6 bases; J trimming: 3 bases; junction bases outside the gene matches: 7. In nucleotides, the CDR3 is TGTGCCAGCAGCTTGACAGGGAAGGACTATGGCTACACCTTC. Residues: CASSLTGKDYGYTF.

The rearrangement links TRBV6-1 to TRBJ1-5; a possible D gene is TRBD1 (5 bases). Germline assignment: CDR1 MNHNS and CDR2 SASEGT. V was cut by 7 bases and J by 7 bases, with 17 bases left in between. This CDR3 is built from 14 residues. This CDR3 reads CASTWARARQPQHF. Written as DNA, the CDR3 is TGTGCCAGCACCTGGGCCAGGGCGAGACAGCCCCAGCATTTT.

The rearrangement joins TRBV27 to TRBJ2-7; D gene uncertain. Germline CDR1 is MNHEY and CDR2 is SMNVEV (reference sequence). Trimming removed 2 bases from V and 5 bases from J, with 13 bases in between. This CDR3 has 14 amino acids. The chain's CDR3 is CASSLGSAFNEQYF. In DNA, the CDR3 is TGTGCCAGCAGTTTAGGTAGTGCATTCAACGAGCAGTACTTC.

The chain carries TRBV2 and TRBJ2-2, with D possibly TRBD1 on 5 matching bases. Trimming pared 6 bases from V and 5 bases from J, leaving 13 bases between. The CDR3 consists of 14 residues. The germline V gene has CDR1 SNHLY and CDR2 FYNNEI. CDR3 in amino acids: CASRGRVDTGELFF. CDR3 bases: TGTGCCAGCAGGGGCAGGGTTGATACCGGGGAGCTGTTTTTT.

CDR3 DNA sequence: TGTGCCATCAGTGAGTCGTTAGGCCAGGGAGGTGGAAATGAGCAGTTCTTC. Its translation: CAISESLGQGGGNEQFF. The chain combines TRBV10-3 with TRBJ2-1, with a possible D match to TRBD2 (6 bases). The CDR3 is 17 residues long. Germline V gene lookup returns CDR1 ENHRY and CDR2 SYGVKD. V lost 0 bases to trimming and J lost 7 bases, with 19 bases between them.

The CDR3 loop reads CAQGYRRNTIYF. The CDR3 nucleotides are TGCGCGCAGGGGTACAGAAGAAACACCATATATTTT. The V gene is TRBV23-1, the J gene TRBJ1-3; the D gene is possibly TRBD1 (6 bases). TRBV23-1 carries the ORF label, with uncertain function. The CDR3 is made up of 12 amino acids.

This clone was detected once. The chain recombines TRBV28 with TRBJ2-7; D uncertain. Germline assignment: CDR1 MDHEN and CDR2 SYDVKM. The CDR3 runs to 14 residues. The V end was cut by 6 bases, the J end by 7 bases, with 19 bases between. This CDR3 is CASSEPIRGWEQYF. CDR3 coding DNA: TGTGCCAGCAGCGAACCGATACGCGGATGGGAGCAGTACTTC.

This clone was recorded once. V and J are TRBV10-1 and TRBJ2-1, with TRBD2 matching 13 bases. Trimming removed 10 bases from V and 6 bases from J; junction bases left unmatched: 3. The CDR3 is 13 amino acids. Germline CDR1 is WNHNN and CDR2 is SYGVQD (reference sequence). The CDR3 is CATGLAGANEQFF. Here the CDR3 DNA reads TGCGCCACCGGACTAGCGGGAGCCAATGAGCAGTTCTTC.

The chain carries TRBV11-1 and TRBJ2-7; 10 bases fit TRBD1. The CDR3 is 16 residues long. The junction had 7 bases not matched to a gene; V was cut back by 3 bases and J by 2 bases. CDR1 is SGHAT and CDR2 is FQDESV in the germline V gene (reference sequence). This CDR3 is CASSLPPGQGTYEQYF. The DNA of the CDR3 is TGTGCCAGCAGCTTGCCCCCGGGACAGGGGACCTACGAGCAGTACTTC.

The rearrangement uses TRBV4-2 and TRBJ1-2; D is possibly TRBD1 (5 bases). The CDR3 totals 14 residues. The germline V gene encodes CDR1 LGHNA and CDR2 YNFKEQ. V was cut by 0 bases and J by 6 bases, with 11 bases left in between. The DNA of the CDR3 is TGTGCCAGCAGCCAAGACCCGCAGGGTCATGGCTACACCTTC. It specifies CASSQDPQGHGYTF.

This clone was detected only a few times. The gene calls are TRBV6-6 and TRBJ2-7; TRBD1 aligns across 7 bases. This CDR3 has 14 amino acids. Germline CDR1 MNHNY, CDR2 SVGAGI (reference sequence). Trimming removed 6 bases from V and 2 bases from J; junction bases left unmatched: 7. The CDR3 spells CASSQWDSTYEQYF. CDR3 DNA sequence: TGTGCCAGCAGCCAATGGGACAGTACCTACGAGCAGTACTTC.

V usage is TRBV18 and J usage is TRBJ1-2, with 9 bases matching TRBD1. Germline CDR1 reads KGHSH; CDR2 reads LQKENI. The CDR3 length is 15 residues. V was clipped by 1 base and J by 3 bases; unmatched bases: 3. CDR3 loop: CASSPRQGGDYGYTF. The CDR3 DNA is TGTGCCAGCTCACCACGACAGGGGGGAGACTATGGCTACACCTTC.

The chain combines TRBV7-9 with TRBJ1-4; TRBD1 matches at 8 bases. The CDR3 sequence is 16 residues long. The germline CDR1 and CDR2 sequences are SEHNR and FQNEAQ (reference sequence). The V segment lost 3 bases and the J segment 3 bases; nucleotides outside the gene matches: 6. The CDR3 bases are TGTGCCAGCAGCTTTAGCGAACAGGGGGCTAATGAAAAACTGTTTTTT. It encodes CASSFSEQGANEKLFF.

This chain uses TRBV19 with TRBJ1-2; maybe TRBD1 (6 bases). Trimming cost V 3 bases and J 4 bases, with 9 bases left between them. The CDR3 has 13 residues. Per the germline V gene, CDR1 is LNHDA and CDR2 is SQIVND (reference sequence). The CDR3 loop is CASSMGGPYGYTF. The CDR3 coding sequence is TGTGCCAGTAGTATGGGGGGGCCCTATGGCTACACCTTC.

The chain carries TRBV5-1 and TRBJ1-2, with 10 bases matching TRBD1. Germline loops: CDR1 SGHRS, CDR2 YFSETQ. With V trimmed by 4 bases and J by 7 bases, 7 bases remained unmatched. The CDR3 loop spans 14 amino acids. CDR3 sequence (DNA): TGCGCCAGCAGCACCGGACAGGGGGATGGTGGCTACACCTTC. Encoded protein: CASSTGQGDGGYTF.

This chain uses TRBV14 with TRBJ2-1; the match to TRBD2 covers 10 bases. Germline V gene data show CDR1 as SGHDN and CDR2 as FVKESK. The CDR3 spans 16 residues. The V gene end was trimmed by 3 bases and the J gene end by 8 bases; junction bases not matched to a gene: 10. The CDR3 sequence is CASSHLFLAGDDEQFF. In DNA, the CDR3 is TGTGCCAGCAGCCACCTTTTTCTAGCGGGAGATGATGAGCAGTTCTTC.

For the CDR3, the DNA is TGTGCCAGCACTTCCTTGACTAGCGGGGGGGCAGAGACCCAGTACTTC. Its translation: CASTSLTSGGAETQYF. The chain employs TRBV27 and TRBJ2-5, with 14 nucleotides matching TRBD2. The CDR3 has 16 amino acids. V lost 7 bases and J lost 4; bases outside the gene matches: 8. Germline V gene lookup returns CDR1 MNHEY and CDR2 SMNVEV (reference sequence).

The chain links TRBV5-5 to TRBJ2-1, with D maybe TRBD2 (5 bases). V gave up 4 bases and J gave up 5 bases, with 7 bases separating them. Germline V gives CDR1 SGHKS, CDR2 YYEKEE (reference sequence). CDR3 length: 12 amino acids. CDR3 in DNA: TGTGCCAGCAGCCGAGGGAACAATGAGCAGTTCTTC. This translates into CASSRGNNEQFF. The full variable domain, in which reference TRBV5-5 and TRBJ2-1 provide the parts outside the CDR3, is DAGVTQSPTHLIKTRGQQVTLRCSPISGHKSVSWYQQVLGQGPQFIFQYYEKEERGRGNFPDRFSARQFPNYSSELNVNALLLGDSALYLCASSRGNNEQFFGPGTRLTVL.

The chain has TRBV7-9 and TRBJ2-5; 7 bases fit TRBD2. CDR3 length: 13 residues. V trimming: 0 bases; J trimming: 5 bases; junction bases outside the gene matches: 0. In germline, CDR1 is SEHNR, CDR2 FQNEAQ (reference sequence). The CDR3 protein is CASSLAREETQYF. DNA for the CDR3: TGTGCCAGCAGCTTAGCGCGGGAGGAGACCCAGTACTTC.

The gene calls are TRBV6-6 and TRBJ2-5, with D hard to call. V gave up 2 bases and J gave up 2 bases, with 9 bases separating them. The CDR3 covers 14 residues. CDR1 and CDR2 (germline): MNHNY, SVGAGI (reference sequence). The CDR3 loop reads CASSYERLQETQYF. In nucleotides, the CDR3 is TGTGCCAGCAGTTACGAGCGTTTACAAGAGACCCAGTACTTC.

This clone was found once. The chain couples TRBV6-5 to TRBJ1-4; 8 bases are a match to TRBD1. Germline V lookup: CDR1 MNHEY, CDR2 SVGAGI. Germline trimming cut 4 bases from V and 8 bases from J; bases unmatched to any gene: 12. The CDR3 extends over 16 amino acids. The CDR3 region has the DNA TGTGCCAGCAGTTTAACCGGGACAGGTGGAAGCGAAAAACTGTTTTTT. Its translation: CASSLTGTGGSEKLFF.

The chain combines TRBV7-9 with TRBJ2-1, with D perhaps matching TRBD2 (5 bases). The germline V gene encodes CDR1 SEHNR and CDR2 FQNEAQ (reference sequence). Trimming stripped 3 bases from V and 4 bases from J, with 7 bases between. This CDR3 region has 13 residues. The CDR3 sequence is CASSLEAYNEQFF. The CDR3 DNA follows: TGTGCCAGCAGCTTGGAGGCTTACAATGAGCAGTTCTTC.

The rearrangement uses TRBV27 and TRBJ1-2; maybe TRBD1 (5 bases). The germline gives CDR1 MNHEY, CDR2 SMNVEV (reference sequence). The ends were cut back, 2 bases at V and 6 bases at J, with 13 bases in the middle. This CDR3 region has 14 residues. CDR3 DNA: TGTGCCAGCAGTTTAGCCGTAGCGGGGGATGGCTACACCTTC. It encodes CASSLAVAGDGYTF.